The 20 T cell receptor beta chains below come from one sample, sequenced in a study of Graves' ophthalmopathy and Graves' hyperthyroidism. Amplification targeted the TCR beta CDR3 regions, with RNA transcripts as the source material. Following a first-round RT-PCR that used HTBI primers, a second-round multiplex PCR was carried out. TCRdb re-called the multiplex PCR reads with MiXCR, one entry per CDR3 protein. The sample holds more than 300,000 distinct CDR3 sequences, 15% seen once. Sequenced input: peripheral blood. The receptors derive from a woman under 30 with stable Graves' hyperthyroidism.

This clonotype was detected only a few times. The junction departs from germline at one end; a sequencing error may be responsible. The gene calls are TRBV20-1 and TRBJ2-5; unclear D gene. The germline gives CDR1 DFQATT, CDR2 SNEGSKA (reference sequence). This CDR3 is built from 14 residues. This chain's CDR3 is CSARENLDQGTQYF. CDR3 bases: TGCAGTGCTAGAGAAAATCTGGACCAAGGGACCCAGTACTTC.

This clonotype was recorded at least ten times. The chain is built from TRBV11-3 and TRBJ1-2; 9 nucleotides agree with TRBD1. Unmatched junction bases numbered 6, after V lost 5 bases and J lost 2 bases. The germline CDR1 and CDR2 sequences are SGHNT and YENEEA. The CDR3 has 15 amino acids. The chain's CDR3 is CASSTDRGNNYGYTF. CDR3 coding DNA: TGTGCCAGCAGCACCGACAGGGGGAACAACTATGGCTACACCTTC.

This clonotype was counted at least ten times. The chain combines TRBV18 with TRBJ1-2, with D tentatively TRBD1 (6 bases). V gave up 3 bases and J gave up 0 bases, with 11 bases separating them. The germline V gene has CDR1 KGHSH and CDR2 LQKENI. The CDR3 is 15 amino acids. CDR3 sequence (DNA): TGTGCCAGCTCACCGATGACAGGCCCTAACTATGGCTACACCTTC. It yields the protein CASSPMTGPNYGYTF.

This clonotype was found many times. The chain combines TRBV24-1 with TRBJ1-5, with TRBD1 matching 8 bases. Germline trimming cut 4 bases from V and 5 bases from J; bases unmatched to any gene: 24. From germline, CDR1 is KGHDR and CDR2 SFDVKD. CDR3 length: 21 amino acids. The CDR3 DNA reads TGTGCCACCAGTGACCTTAGTCGATGGGCCCTGACAGGGGAAGGCGATCAGCCCCAGCATTTT. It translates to CATSDLSRWALTGEGDQPQHF.

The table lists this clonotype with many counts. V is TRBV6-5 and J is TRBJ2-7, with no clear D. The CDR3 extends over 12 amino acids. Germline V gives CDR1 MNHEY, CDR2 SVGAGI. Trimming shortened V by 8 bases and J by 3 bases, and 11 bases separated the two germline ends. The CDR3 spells CASSHRGYEQYF. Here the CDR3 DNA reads TGTGCCAGCTCCCACAGAGGCTACGAGCAGTACTTC.

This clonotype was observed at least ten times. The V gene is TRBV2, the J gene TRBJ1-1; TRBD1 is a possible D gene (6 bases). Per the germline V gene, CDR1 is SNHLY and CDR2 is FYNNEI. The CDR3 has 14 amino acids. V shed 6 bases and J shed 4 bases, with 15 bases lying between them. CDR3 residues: CASRTTGWSTEAFF. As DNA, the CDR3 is TGTGCCAGCAGAACGACAGGATGGAGCACTGAAGCTTTCTTT.

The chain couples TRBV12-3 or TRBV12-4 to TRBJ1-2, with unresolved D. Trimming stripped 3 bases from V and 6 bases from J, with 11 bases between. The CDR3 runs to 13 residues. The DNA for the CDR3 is TGTGCCAGCAGTTTTAGTGGACTCGATGGCTACACCTTC. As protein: CASSFSGLDGYTF.

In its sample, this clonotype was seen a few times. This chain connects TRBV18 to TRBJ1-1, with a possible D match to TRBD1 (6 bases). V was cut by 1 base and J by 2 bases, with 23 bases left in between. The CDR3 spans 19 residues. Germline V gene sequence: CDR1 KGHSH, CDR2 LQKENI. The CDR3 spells CASSPRLGSGSGGNTEAFF. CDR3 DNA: TGTGCCAGCTCACCACGCCTGGGATCGGGGTCGGGGGGCAACACTGAAGCTTTCTTT.

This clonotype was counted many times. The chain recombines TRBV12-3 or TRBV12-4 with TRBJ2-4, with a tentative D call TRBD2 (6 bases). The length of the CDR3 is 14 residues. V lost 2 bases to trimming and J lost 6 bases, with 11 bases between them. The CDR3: CASSLPGSGNIQYF. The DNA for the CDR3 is TGTGCCAGCAGTTTACCCGGGAGCGGAAACATTCAGTACTTC.

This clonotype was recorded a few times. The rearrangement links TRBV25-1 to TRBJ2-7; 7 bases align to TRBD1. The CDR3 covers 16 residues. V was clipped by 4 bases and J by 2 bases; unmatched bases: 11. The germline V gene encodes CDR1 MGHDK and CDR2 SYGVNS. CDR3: CASSGYRDSVAYEQYF. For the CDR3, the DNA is TGTGCCAGCAGTGGTTACCGGGACAGTGTAGCCTACGAGCAGTACTTC.

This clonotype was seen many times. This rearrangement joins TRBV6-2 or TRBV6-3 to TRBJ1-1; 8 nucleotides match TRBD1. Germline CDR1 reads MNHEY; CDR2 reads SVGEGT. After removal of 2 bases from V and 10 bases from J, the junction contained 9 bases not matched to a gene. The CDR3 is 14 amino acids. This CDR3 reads CASSYPLGQGRAFF. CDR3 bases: TGTGCCAGCAGTTACCCCCTTGGACAGGGCCGAGCTTTCTTT.

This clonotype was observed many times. CDR3 region: CASRGGQDSYEQYF. The CDR3 nucleotides are TGTGCCAGCAGGGGGGGACAGGACTCCTACGAGCAGTACTTC. The rearrangement joins TRBV12-3 or TRBV12-4 to TRBJ2-7; 8 nucleotides agree with TRBD1. The CDR3 is 14 amino acids. V lost 6 bases and J lost 0; bases outside the gene matches: 4.

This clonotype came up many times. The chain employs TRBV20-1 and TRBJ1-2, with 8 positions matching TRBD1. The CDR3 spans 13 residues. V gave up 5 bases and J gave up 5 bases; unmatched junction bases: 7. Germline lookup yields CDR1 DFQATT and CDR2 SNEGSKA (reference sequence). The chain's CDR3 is CSALRQGKYGYTF. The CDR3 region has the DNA TGCAGTGCTTTACGACAGGGGAAGTATGGCTACACCTTC.

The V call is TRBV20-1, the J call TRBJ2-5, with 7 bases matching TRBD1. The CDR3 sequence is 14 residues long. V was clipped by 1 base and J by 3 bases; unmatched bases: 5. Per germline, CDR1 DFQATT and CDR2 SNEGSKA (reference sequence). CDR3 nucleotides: TGCAGTGCTAGAGGACAGGGTTGGAAAGAGACCCAGTACTTC. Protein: CSARGQGWKETQYF.

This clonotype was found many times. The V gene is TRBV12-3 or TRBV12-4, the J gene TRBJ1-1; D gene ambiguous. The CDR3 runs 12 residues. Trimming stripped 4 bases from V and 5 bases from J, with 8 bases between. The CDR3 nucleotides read TGTGCCAGCAGTTCGGGCTTGACTGAAGCTTTCTTT. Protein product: CASSSGLTEAFF.

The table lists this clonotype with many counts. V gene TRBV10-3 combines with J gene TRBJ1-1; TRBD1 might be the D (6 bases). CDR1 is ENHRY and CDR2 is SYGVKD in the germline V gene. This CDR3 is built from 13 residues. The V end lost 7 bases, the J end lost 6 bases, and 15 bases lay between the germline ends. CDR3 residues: CAIKNSDSPEAFF. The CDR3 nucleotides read TGTGCCATCAAAAACTCGGACAGCCCTGAAGCTTTCTTT.

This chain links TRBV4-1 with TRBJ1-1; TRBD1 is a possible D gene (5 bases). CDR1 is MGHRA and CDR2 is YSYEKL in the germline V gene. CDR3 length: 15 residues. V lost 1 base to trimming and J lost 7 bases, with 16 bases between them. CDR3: CASSQVGGATREAFF. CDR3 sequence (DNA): TGCGCCAGCAGCCAAGTTGGAGGGGCTACCCGTGAAGCTTTCTTT.

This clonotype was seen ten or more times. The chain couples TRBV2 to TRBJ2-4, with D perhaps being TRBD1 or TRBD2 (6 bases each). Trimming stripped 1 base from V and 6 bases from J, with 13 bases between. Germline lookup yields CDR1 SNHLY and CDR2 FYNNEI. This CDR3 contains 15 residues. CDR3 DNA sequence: TGTGCCAGCAGTGAAGTTCGGAGGGGGAGAAACATTCAGTACTTC. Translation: CASSEVRRGRNIQYF.

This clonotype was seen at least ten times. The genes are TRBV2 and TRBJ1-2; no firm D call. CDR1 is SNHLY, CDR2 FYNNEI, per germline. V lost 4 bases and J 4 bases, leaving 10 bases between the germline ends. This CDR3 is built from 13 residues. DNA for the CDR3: TGTGCCAGCAGTGCTCCAGCGGTCTATGGCTACACCTTC. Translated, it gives CASSAPAVYGYTF. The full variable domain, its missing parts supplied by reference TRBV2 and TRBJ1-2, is EPEVTQTPSHQVTQMGQEVILRCVPISNHLYFYWYRQILGQKVEFLVSFYNNEISEKSEIFDDQFSVERPDGSNFTLKIRSTKLEDSAMYFCASSAPAVYGYTFGSGTRLTVV.

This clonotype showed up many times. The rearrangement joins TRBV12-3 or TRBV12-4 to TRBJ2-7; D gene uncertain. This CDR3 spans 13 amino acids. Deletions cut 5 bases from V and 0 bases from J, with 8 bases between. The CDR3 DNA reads TGTGCCAGCAGTCCCAGTACCTCCTACGAGCAGTACTTC. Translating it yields CASSPSTSYEQYF.